The 19 T cell receptor beta chains below come from one sample, sequenced in a study of T cell responses to AZD1222 COVID-19 vaccine (dated by TCRdb to about 2021). Library method: the immunoSEQ multiplex PCR assay. The table was pulled from immuneACCESS by TCRdb, which kept in-frame rearrangements only. Such tables lose some clones; where checked, under half of the loss comes from unresolved V genes, and the rest has no known cause. In this sample the table shows 100,000 to 130,000 clones, about 90% of which occur a single time. Approximately 9.3% of the sample is taken by the ten largest. Reading the label with the study, this specimen's time point is: about 28 days (+/-7) after the second vaccine dose. Here the sequenced sample was peripheral blood, taken 28 days after the second AZD1222 dose. The receptors come from an adult who received the AZD1222 COVID-19 vaccine.

The chain's CDR3 is CASSHTGGEKDGYTF. The DNA of the CDR3 is TGTGCCAGCAGCCATACAGGGGGCGAAAAGGATGGCTACACCTTC. The rearrangement links TRBV3-1 (or the pseudogene TRBV3-2) to TRBJ1-2; 9 bases are a match to TRBD1. Losses at the gene ends were 3 bases for V and 6 bases for J; bases not matched to a gene: 8. The CDR3 has 15 amino acids. Germline V lookup: CDR1 LGHDT, CDR2 YNNKEL (reference sequence).

This rearrangement joins TRBV28 to TRBJ2-3; a weak D match, TRBD2 (5 bases). V was cut by 3 bases and J by 4 bases, with 14 bases left in between. The CDR3 totals 15 residues. CDR1 MDHEN and CDR2 SYDVKM come from the germline V gene. The CDR3 spells CASSFLKEAPDTQYF. CDR3 sequence (DNA): TGTGCCAGCAGTTTTTTAAAGGAGGCCCCAGATACGCAGTATTTT. Drawing the rest from reference TRBV28 and TRBJ2-3, the complete variable domain is DVKVTQSSRYLVKRTGEKVFLECVQDMDHENMFWYRQDPGLGLRLIYFSYDVKMKEKGDIPEGYSVSREKKERFSLILESASTNQTSMYLCASSFLKEAPDTQYFGPGTRLTVL.

This chain connects TRBV5-4 to TRBJ2-7; TRBD2 aligns across 10 bases. Trimming at V came to 4 bases and at J to 0 bases, leaving 7 bases not matched to a gene. From germline, CDR1 is SGHNT and CDR2 YYREEE (reference sequence). The CDR3 consists of 16 residues. Written as DNA, the CDR3 is TGTGCCAGCAGCCTTGGACTAGCGGATCTCTCCTACGAGCAGTACTTC. As protein: CASSLGLADLSYEQYF.

This chain's CDR3 is CASSPTGRVQPQHF. The CDR3 coding sequence is TGTGCCAGCTCACCCACGGGGCGCGTTCAGCCCCAGCATTTT. J is TRBJ1-5 and V is TRBV18; D possibly corresponds to TRBD1 (5 bases). The CDR3 runs 14 residues. Per germline, CDR1 KGHSH and CDR2 LQKENI. V was cut by 3 bases and J by 6 bases, with 12 bases left in between.

This chain links TRBV30 with TRBJ1-5; TRBD1 is a possible D gene (6 bases). Germline CDR1 and CDR2: GTSNPN and SVGIG (reference sequence). CDR3 size: 13 residues. Trimming took 5 bases from V and 2 from J, leaving 10 bases between them. The CDR3 region is CAWEGGGNQPQHF. In DNA form, the CDR3 reads TGTGCCTGGGAGGGGGGTGGCAATCAGCCCCAGCATTTT. Combining the CDR3 with reference TRBV30 and TRBJ1-5 gives the whole variable domain SQTIHQWPATLVQPVGSPLSLECTVEGTSNPNLYWYRQAAGRGLQLLFYSVGIGQISSEVPQNLSASRPQDRQFILSSKKLLLSDSGFYLCAWEGGGNQPQHFGDGTRLSIL.

The rearrangement uses TRBV27 and TRBJ1-5; 7 bases map to TRBD1. V trimming: 5 bases; J trimming: 7 bases; junction bases outside the gene matches: 8. The CDR3 spans 14 residues. Looked up from germline, CDR1 is MNHEY and CDR2 is SMNVEV (reference sequence). The CDR3 nucleotides are TGTGCCAGCAGTCAACCGGGACAGTACCAGCCCCAGCATTTT. Translation gives CASSQPGQYQPQHF.

The chain combines TRBV7-9 with TRBJ1-1, with unresolved D. The CDR3 is made up of 12 amino acids. V lost 2 bases and J 8 bases, leaving 9 bases between the germline ends. The V gene's germline CDR1 is SEHNR and CDR2 FQNEAQ (reference sequence). The CDR3 sequence: CASSLPGMEAFF. DNA for the CDR3: TGTGCCAGCAGCTTACCCGGGATGGAAGCTTTCTTT.

The genes are TRBV6-1 and TRBJ1-4; D call uncertain. The germline CDR1 and CDR2 sequences are MNHNS and SASEGT. The CDR3 is made up of 16 amino acids. V lost 3 bases, J lost 7 bases, and 18 bases lay in between. The CDR3 sequence is CASSDPQWSVSEKLFF. As DNA, the CDR3 is TGTGCCAGCAGTGATCCTCAATGGAGTGTTTCTGAAAAACTGTTTTTT.

This clone was seen only a few times. This chain links TRBV15 with TRBJ2-2, with a weak D call TRBD1 (5 bases). V shed 6 bases and J shed 0 bases, with 8 bases lying between them. The CDR3 has 14 amino acids. Germline CDR1 reads LNHNV; CDR2 reads YYDKDF (reference sequence). This chain's CDR3 is CATRETANTGELFF. In DNA form, the CDR3 reads TGTGCCACCAGGGAGACAGCGAACACCGGGGAGCTGTTTTTT.

V usage is TRBV4-3 and J usage is TRBJ1-1; D unresolved. Germline CDR1 is LGHNA and CDR2 is YSLEER. The CDR3 contains 14 residues. V lost 0 bases and J lost 7, with 12 bases in between. The CDR3 DNA reads as TGCGCCAGCAGCCAAGATGCAGGCGACCTTGAAGCTTTCTTT. Its protein product is CASSQDAGDLEAFF.

The chain recombines TRBV7-9 with TRBJ1-1, with D perhaps TRBD1 (5 bases). The V end lost 1 base, the J end lost 2 bases, and 8 bases lay between the germline ends. Germline loops: CDR1 SEHNR, CDR2 FQNEAQ (reference sequence). CDR3 size: 14 residues. The CDR3 sequence: CASSLGRENTEAFF. The CDR3 coding sequence is TGTGCCAGCAGCTTAGGCAGGGAAAACACTGAAGCTTTCTTT.

The chain couples TRBV4-2 to TRBJ2-2, with D perhaps matching TRBD2 (5 bases). CDR3 length equals 14 residues. Germline lookup yields CDR1 LGHNA and CDR2 YNFKEQ. Trimming removed 6 bases from V and 4 bases from J, with 12 bases in between. DNA of the CDR3: TGTGCCAGCAGGGACTCCCGGGCCACCGGGGAGCTGTTTTTT. Translating it yields CASRDSRATGELFF.

The chain couples TRBV6-2 or TRBV6-3 to TRBJ2-7; D ambiguous. Between the trimmed V and J ends, which lost 4 bases and 2 bases, there was a span of 6 bases. CDR1 MNHEY and CDR2 SVGEGT come from the germline V gene. This CDR3 contains 12 residues. Here the CDR3 reads CASSLFTYEQYF. The CDR3 region has the DNA TGTGCCAGCAGTTTGTTTACCTACGAGCAGTACTTC.

This chain links TRBV9 with TRBJ1-1; 8 nucleotides line up with TRBD1. This CDR3 has 16 residues. Germline V lookup: CDR1 SGDLS, CDR2 YYNGEE. Unmatched junction bases numbered 12, after V lost 3 bases and J lost 5 bases. CDR3 bases: TGTGCCAGCAGCGCAAGGGCAGGGGGCGCGGGGACTGAAGCTTTCTTT. Translation: CASSARAGGAGTEAFF.

The chain employs TRBV30 and TRBJ1-4, with TRBD1 identical over 9 bases. The CDR3 totals 15 residues. The V and J ends lost 3 bases and 7 bases, in that order; junction bases with no gene match: 9. Germline loops: CDR1 GTSNPN, CDR2 SVGIG (reference sequence). The CDR3 loop reads CAWRISTGGVEKLFF. The CDR3 coding sequence is TGTGCCTGGAGGATCTCGACAGGGGGTGTTGAAAAACTGTTTTTT.

V usage is TRBV7-8 and J usage is TRBJ2-3, with D hard to call. Germline-derived CDR1 and CDR2 are SGHVS and FQNEAQ. The CDR3 is 16 amino acids. V lost 5 bases and J lost 3, with 18 bases in between. The CDR3 sequence: CASSQGISRGTDTQYF. CDR3 DNA sequence: TGTGCCAGCAGCCAAGGAATCTCACGTGGGACAGATACGCAGTATTTT.

The rearrangement links TRBV6-1 to TRBJ2-7; no firm D call. This CDR3 contains 12 residues. V was cut by 2 bases and J by 4 bases, with 6 bases left in between. CDR1 and CDR2 from the germline V gene are MNHNS and SASEGT. The CDR3 DNA sequence: TGTGCCAGCAGTGAATCAAAATACGAGCAGTACTTC. This codes for CASSESKYEQYF.

V usage is TRBV3-1 (or the pseudogene TRBV3-2) and J usage is TRBJ2-3; possible D gene TRBD1, 6 bases. Germline V CDR1 and CDR2: LGHDT, YNNKEL (reference sequence). V dropped 2 bases and J dropped 2 bases, with 11 bases sitting between them. The CDR3 length is 15 residues. CDR3: CASSQSGTTTDTQYF. The CDR3 DNA sequence: TGTGCCAGCAGCCAATCCGGGACAACCACAGATACGCAGTATTTT.

The rearrangement links TRBV11-1 to TRBJ2-7, with a weak D call TRBD2 (6 bases). The V end was cut by 4 bases, the J end by 0 bases, with 13 bases between. CDR3 length equals 15 residues. Germline V gene lookup returns CDR1 SGHAT and CDR2 FQDESV (reference sequence). The CDR3 here is CASSSGLRSSYEQYF. DNA of the CDR3: TGTGCCAGCAGCTCGGGACTCCGGAGCTCCTACGAGCAGTACTTC.